Detailed here is one T cell receptor (beta chain). What it binds is not known. Germline loops: CDR1 SNHLY, CDR2 FYNNEI. Trimming removed 2 bases at V and 5 bases at J, with 15 bases between. This CDR3 is built from 15 residues. Some clones are missing from TCRdb's copy, which holds only in-frame ones; the method was immunoSEQ multiplex PCR. The data contain 50,000 to 70,000 clones, approximately 83% of them singletons. This sample stems from a study of OX40 agonist ivuxolimab in advanced cancers. In the study overall: Hepatocellular carcinoma, melanoma, renal cell or head and neck cancer affected the dose-escalation patients.

Study results and limitations: With doses of 0.1 to 3.0 mg/kg, CD4+ and CD8+ blood T cells had undergone clonal expansion by week 6.

The starting material was CD4+ or CD8+ T cells sorted from blood, obtained in a trial of the OX40 agonist ivuxolimab. The TCR was taken from an adult with an advanced solid tumor such as melanoma, head and neck, liver or kidney cancer. The rearrangement links TRBV2 to TRBJ1-2; D is ambiguous. The CDR3 region has the DNA TGTGCCAGCAGTGAAAGTCGGGCCAGTGGGTATGGCTACACCTTC. As protein: CASSESRASGYGYTF.